These 8 T cell receptor beta chains came from one sample sequenced in a study of blood T cell repertoires in COVID-19 (dated by TCRdb to 2018 to 2021). The library relied on the immunoSEQ multiplex PCR assay. This is the immuneACCESS table as TCRdb keeps it, with only in-frame sequences that have V and J called. A part of the clones is gone; compared with another copy, unresolved V genes explain less than half, and the rest is unexplained. The sample has about 300,000 clones on record, around 83% of them singletons. The ten largest clones represent roughly 1.3% of the sample. Material for sequencing was peripheral blood. All receptors come from a woman aged 45-59 years with acute or convalescent COVID-19.

The rearrangement uses TRBV27 and TRBJ1-5; TRBD1 might be the D (6 bases). Germline V gene sequence: CDR1 MNHEY, CDR2 SMNVEV (reference sequence). The V gene lost 3 bases and the J gene lost 0 bases, with 9 bases spanning the gap. The CDR3 is 15 residues long. The CDR3 nucleotides read TGTGCCAGCAGTTTCCAGGGGAATAGCAATCAGCCCCAGCATTTT. This gives the protein CASSFQGNSNQPQHF.

Only one count was recorded for this clone. The chain employs TRBV18 and TRBJ2-1; TRBD2 is a possible D gene (5 bases). Germline-derived CDR1 and CDR2 are KGHSH and LQKENI. The CDR3 spans 14 residues. V was clipped by 3 bases and J by 2 bases, with 8 bases between them. DNA of the CDR3: TGTGCCAGCTCACCCGGAGGAACCTACAATGAGCAGTTCTTC. This sequence encodes CASSPGGTYNEQFF.

The rearrangement joins TRBV7-7 to TRBJ2-5, with 7 positions matching TRBD1. Losses at the gene ends were 1 base for V and 5 bases for J; bases not matched to a gene: 7. Germline V gene sequence: CDR1 SSHAT, CDR2 FNYEAQ (reference sequence). This CDR3 contains 15 residues. CDR3 protein: CASSLGGGREETQYF. CDR3 nucleotides: TGTGCCAGCAGCTTAGGAGGGGGCAGAGAGGAGACCCAGTACTTC.

The chain joins TRBV5-4 to TRBJ1-1; TRBD1 is a possible D gene (6 bases). From germline, CDR1 is SGHNT and CDR2 YYREEE (reference sequence). CDR3 size: 16 residues. Trimming removed 4 bases from V and 1 base from J, with 17 bases in between. The CDR3 DNA reads TGTGCCAGCAGCAGGGGGGGGGCGACAGCGAACACTGAAGCTTTCTTT. This encodes CASSRGGATANTEAFF.

V and J are TRBV18 and TRBJ1-2, with TRBD1 identical over 8 bases. This CDR3 has 14 amino acids. V lost 1 base, J lost 8 bases, and 6 bases stayed unmatched. Germline values: CDR1 KGHSH, CDR2 LQKENI. CDR3 bases: TGTGCCAGCTCACCACTAGAGGGGACAGGAGGCTACACCTTC. It is translated as CASSPLEGTGGYTF.

This sequence joins TRBV18 and TRBJ1-1; 8 nucleotides line up with TRBD1. V lost 3 bases and J lost 4; bases outside the gene matches: 4. The V gene's germline CDR1 is KGHSH and CDR2 LQKENI. There are 14 residues in the CDR3. CDR3 residues: CASSPNDRGTEAFF. In DNA form, the CDR3 reads TGTGCCAGCTCACCCAACGACAGGGGCACTGAAGCTTTCTTT.

The chain combines TRBV3-1 (or the pseudogene TRBV3-2) with TRBJ2-3; 9 nucleotides line up with TRBD1. Germline V CDR1 and CDR2: LGHDT, YNNKEL (reference sequence). This CDR3 is built from 15 residues. V was pared by 6 bases and J by 0 bases, with 4 bases of the junction left unmatched. CDR3 loop: CASSPGTGSTDTQYF. Written as DNA, the CDR3 is TGTGCCAGCAGTCCCGGGACAGGGAGCACAGATACGCAGTATTTT.

V gene TRBV27 combines with J gene TRBJ2-1; 9 bases match TRBD2. The CDR3 extends over 16 amino acids. Germline CDR1 and CDR2: MNHEY and SMNVEV (reference sequence). Trimming at V came to 2 bases and at J to 1 base, leaving 3 bases not matched to a gene. As DNA, the CDR3 is TGTGCCAGCAGTTTACTAGCGGGAACGTCCTACAATGAGCAGTTCTTC. This sequence encodes CASSLLAGTSYNEQFF.